Listed below are T cell receptor beta chains from one sample, sequenced in a study of control samples from healthy donors and cancer patients. Assay used: immunoSEQ multiplex PCR; TCRdb lists only in-frame clones, some missing. The sample holds some 130,000 clones, over 85% seen once. Sequencing used blood. The receptors come from a young man in good health. The CDR3 runs from the conserved cysteine through the conserved F or W. D genes are given only for firm matches. Some rows have no size entry. The others give once, few or many, or a class for an expanded clone.

CDR3 protein,CDR3 DNA,J gene,clone size,V gene,D gene
CASSSGRIYGYTF,TGTGCCAGCAGCTCCGGACGGATCTATGGCTACACCTTC,TRBJ1-2,.,TRBV7-2,.
CASSGETDSYEQYF,TGTGCCAGCAGCGGAGAGACAGACTCCTACGAGCAGTACTTC,TRBJ2-7,.,TRBV5-6,.
CASSPPLRTSGGAAGYNEQFF,TGTGCCAGCAGCCCCCCCCTCCGGACTAGCGGGGGGGCGGCGGGATACAATGAGCAGTTCTTC,TRBJ2-1,.,TRBV3-1/TRBV3-2,TRBD2
CASRDRQGNEQFF,TGTGCCAGCCGGGACCGACAGGGCAATGAGCAGTTCTTC,TRBJ2-1,few,TRBV27,TRBD1
CASSQVQGAYEQYF,TGTGCCAGCTCACAAGTGCAGGGAGCCTACGAGCAGTACTTC,TRBJ2-7,once,TRBV18,.
CASSLEDRRGYTF,TGTGCCAGCAGCTTAGAGGACAGGAGAGGCTACACCTTC,TRBJ1-2,.,TRBV7-2,TRBD1
CAWSVGGFAEAFF,TGTGCCTGGAGCGTTGGGGGGTTCGCTGAAGCTTTCTTT,TRBJ1-1,.,TRBV30,.
CAISEPDSHYGYTF,TGTGCCATCAGTGAACCGGACAGCCACTATGGCTACACCTTC,TRBJ1-2,.,TRBV10-3,.
CASSQRGGDEQFF,TGTGCCAGCAGCCAAAGGGGGGGGGATGAGCAGTTCTTC,TRBJ2-1,.,TRBV14,.
CASSLAEWGHYEQYF,TGCGCCAGCAGCTTGGCCGAGTGGGGACACTACGAGCAGTACTTC,TRBJ2-7,.,TRBV5-1,.
CASSTGGDTEAFF,TGTGCCAGCAGCACGGGCGGGGACACTGAAGCTTTCTTT,TRBJ1-1,.,TRBV21-1,.
CASSLAGTGAQKNIQYF,TGTGCCAGCAGCCTCGCCGGGACAGGGGCGCAAAAAAACATTCAGTACTTC,TRBJ2-4,.,TRBV7-2,TRBD1
CASRTGGNTEAFF,TGTGCCAGTAGGACCGGGGGTAACACTGAAGCTTTCTTT,TRBJ1-1,.,TRBV19,.
CASSPGDLFNSPLHF,TGTGCCAGCAGCCCAGGGGATCTGTTCAATTCACCCCTCCACTTT,TRBJ1-6,.,TRBV11-2,.
CASSEARPGQGNYGYTF,TGTGCCAGCAGTGAAGCGCGACCGGGACAGGGAAACTATGGCTACACCTTC,TRBJ1-2,.,TRBV6-1,TRBD1
CASSLGGDPSNQPQHF,TGCGCCAGCAGCTTGGGGGGGGACCCCAGCAATCAGCCCCAGCATTTT,TRBJ1-5,.,TRBV5-1,.
CASSRPGRGTEAFF,TGCGCCAGCAGCAGGCCGGGAAGGGGAACTGAAGCTTTCTTT,TRBJ1-1,.,TRBV5-1,.
CASSDSVSRTAKGPEAFF,TGTGCCAGCAGTGACTCGGTTAGCAGGACCGCCAAGGGCCCTGAAGCTTTCTTT,TRBJ1-1,.,TRBV6-4,.
CASSETGGNQPQHF,TGTGCCAGCAGTGAAACAGGGGGCAATCAGCCCCAGCATTTT,TRBJ1-5,.,TRBV25-1,TRBD1
CASGTGHTGELFF,TGTGCCAGCGGTACAGGGCACACCGGGGAGCTGTTTTTT,TRBJ2-2,.,TRBV7-3,.
CASSATGGGTEAFF,TGTGCCAGCAGTGCGACAGGGGGCGGGACTGAAGCTTTCTTT,TRBJ1-1,once,TRBV2,TRBD1
CAWSVGGDTIYF,TGTGCCTGGAGTGTGGGGGGGGACACCATATATTTT,TRBJ1-3,.,TRBV30,.
CASSRAGNPTRGANVLTF,TGTGCCAGTAGTAGGGCGGGAAATCCTACGAGGGGGGCCAACGTCCTGACTTTC,TRBJ2-6,.,TRBV19,.
CASSPGLQEPQHF,TGTGCCAGCAGTCCGGGACTTCAAGAGCCCCAGCATTTT,TRBJ1-5,.,TRBV6-5,.
CASSPSPGGGDNEQFF,TGTGCCAGCAGCCCATCCCCGGGGGGCGGGGACAATGAGCAGTTCTTC,TRBJ2-1,.,TRBV6-4,.
CASSIQQGPYEQYF,TGTGCCAGCAGCATCCAACAGGGACCCTACGAGCAGTACTTC,TRBJ2-7,.,TRBV3-1/TRBV3-2,.
CASSYGQGQGQYF,TGTGCCAGCAGTTACGGACAGGGCCAAGGGCAGTACTTC,TRBJ2-7,.,TRBV6-2/TRBV6-3,TRBD1
CASSVGGGTYNEQFF,TGTGCCAGCAGCGTTGGCGGGGGGACGTACAATGAGCAGTTCTTC,TRBJ2-1,.,TRBV9,TRBD2
CASRHRNTEAFF,TGTGCCAGCAGACACAGGAACACTGAAGCTTTCTTT,TRBJ1-1,.,TRBV3-1/TRBV3-2,.
CASSLMGPTDTQYF,TGTGCCAGCAGCTTAATGGGCCCCACAGATACGCAGTATTTT,TRBJ2-3,.,TRBV7-2,.
CASSQSPQGCYNSPLHF,TGCGCCAGCAGTCAATCCCCACAGGGTTGCTATAATTCACCCCTCCACTTT,TRBJ1-6,.,TRBV23-1,.
CASSTGTSRDTQYF,TGCGCCAGCAGCACTGGGACTAGTCGGGATACGCAGTATTTT,TRBJ2-3,.,TRBV5-1,TRBD2
CASVGQGKVGTGELFF,TGCGCCAGCGTAGGACAGGGAAAAGTCGGGACCGGGGAGCTGTTTTTT,TRBJ2-2,.,TRBV5-1,TRBD1
CASSQVPGPQYF,TGTGCCAGCAGCCAAGTGCCAGGCCCCCAGTACTTC,TRBJ2-7,.,TRBV14,.
CASSQEFGKRYSPLHF,TGCGCCAGCAGCCAAGAATTCGGGAAAAGGTATTCACCCCTCCACTTT,TRBJ1-6,.,TRBV4-3,.
CASSLSLYSPLHF,TGTGCCAGCAGTTTATCCCTCTATTCACCCCTCCACTTT,TRBJ1-6,.,TRBV27,.
CASSRMTSRKETQYF,TGTGCCAGCAGCCGCATGACTAGCAGAAAAGAGACCCAGTACTTC,TRBJ2-5,.,TRBV3-1/TRBV3-2,TRBD2
CASSLGGVKLFF,TGTGCCAGCAGCTTGGGGGGAGTAAAACTGTTTTTT,TRBJ1-4,.,TRBV5-8,.
CASSQGDRGGAEAFF,TGCGCCAGCAGCCAAGGGGACCGGGGGGGCGCTGAAGCTTTCTTT,TRBJ1-1,.,TRBV4-3,.
CASRKQGATNEKLFF,TGTGCCAGTAGGAAACAGGGTGCAACTAATGAAAAACTGTTTTTT,TRBJ1-4,.,TRBV19,.